This TCR beta chain comes out of a study of regulatory and conventional T cells in RAG deficiency. Remarks on this clone: What it binds is not known.

V dropped 2 bases and J dropped 6 bases, with 23 bases sitting between them. The CDR3 consists of 18 residues. Germline CDR1 is SGHVS and CDR2 is FNYEAQ. Overall study results and limits: Omenn syndrome and CID/AS patients had about 100-fold fewer unique Treg TCR beta sequences, versus about 10-fold elsewhere. RAG-deficient patients showed markedly lower Shannon entropy and higher Simpson indices than control T-cell subsets. Shorter CDR3s in all patient subsets; >85% Treg-Tconv overlap in Omenn.

Produced via immunoSEQ multiplex PCR; TCRdb's table is partial and in-frame only. The sample lists about 50,000 clones; 70% to 90% were seen once. Conventional CD4+ T cells were sorted from blood as CD25-low CD127-high cells. These records were also assigned to another study, of regulatory T cells. In that study: The primer mix had 52 TRBV and 13 TRBJ primers.

The TCR originated in a human donor in good health. Sequences were obtained from CD4+ effector T cells sorted from blood. V is TRBV7-6 and J is TRBJ2-1; D is tentatively TRBD1 or TRBD2 (6 bases each). CDR3 coding DNA: TGTGCCAGCAGCTTATCCCCACCGGGGGACACCGGGTTCAATGAGCAGTTCTTC. Translation: CASSLSPPGDTGFNEQFF.